These T cell receptor beta chains were read from a single sample in a study of control samples from healthy donors and cancer patients. Clones were sequenced by immunoSEQ multiplex PCR, and TCRdb holds only the in-frame ones, with some missing. The profile shows about 51,000 clones, almost 90% of them singletons. Sequencing was carried out using PBMCs. Receptors originate from a man aged 45-60 years with head and neck cancer. Each CDR3 is given with its conserved first and last residue. D genes are given only for firm matches.

>TRBV7-2|TRBJ2-3|NA
CASSRLGMGRRVDTQYF
>TRBV7-9|TRBJ2-3|TRBD2
CASSFSSGSTDTQYF
>TRBV19|TRBJ2-7|TRBD1
CASSTWGQGASYEQYF
>TRBV18|TRBJ2-3|TRBD2
CASSPSGLAGGLGTDTQYF
>TRBV7-2|TRBJ2-2|TRBD2
CASSISGGRTGELFF
>TRBV7-7|TRBJ1-2|NA
CASSLAGLAHGYTF
>TRBV5-1|TRBJ2-2|NA
CASSDGLTGELFF
>TRBV5-4|TRBJ2-1|TRBD2
CASSLPLAGAQGNEQFF
>TRBV5-4|TRBJ1-1|NA
CASSFQQLNTEAFF
>TRBV12-3/TRBV12-4|TRBJ1-5|NA
CASRPSDGQPQHF
>TRBV5-4|TRBJ2-7|TRBD2
CASSLAGTSGEQYF
>TRBV10-3|TRBJ1-2|TRBD1
CAISEGRGKHGYTF
>TRBV5-4|TRBJ2-1|NA
CASSSPTESSYNEQFF
>TRBV5-1|TRBJ2-4|TRBD1
CASSRTGTEKNIQYF
>TRBV28|TRBJ1-4|NA
CASRSSRGEKLFF
>TRBV7-2|TRBJ2-7|TRBD2
CASSLESGLAGIAEQYF
>TRBV3-1/TRBV3-2|TRBJ2-7|NA
CASSRGTYYPEQYF
>TRBV9|TRBJ2-5|TRBD2
CASSVLGGSGRAETQYF
>TRBV13|TRBJ2-5|NA
CASSLASWGVETQYF
>TRBV11-2|TRBJ1-4|NA
CASSSQRVNEKLFF
>TRBV5-6|TRBJ1-1|NA
CASRDTMNTEAFF
>TRBV9|TRBJ2-2|TRBD2
CASSVAPLAGDLTGELFF
>TRBV9|TRBJ2-1|NA
CASSVEGYEQFF
>TRBV27|TRBJ2-5|NA
CASSWGPVETQYF
>TRBV10-3|TRBJ2-2|NA
CAIIGTLVGTGELFF
>TRBV21-1|TRBJ2-7|NA
CASSKEGPYEQYF
>TRBV27|TRBJ1-1|NA
CASSFARATEAFF
>TRBV6-5|TRBJ2-7|NA
CASSLNRDFLYEQYF
>TRBV12-3/TRBV12-4|TRBJ1-5|NA
CASSFGGGQPQHF
>TRBV7-3|TRBJ2-1|TRBD1
CASSLSGGLGNEQFF
>TRBV10-2|TRBJ2-2|NA
CASNRDFPFPSLPNTGELFF
>TRBV28|TRBJ2-1|TRBD2
CASGGSSSYNEQFF
>TRBV2|TRBJ2-5|TRBD2
CASKAGRVETQYF
>TRBV10-3|TRBJ2-3|NA
CAIRGGGTDTQYF
>TRBV19|TRBJ1-1|TRBD1
CASSIGQGQHIEAFF
>TRBV13|TRBJ1-2|NA
CASSETGKYGYTF
>TRBV28|TRBJ2-2|NA
CASSHGGGGNTGELFF
>TRBV13|TRBJ2-7|NA
CASSLGGEQYF
>TRBV28|TRBJ2-3|NA
CASSGTTFLDTQYF
>TRBV7-2|TRBJ2-7|NA
CASSLGTETGTYEQYF
>TRBV28|TRBJ1-1|NA
CASSRPRTLLDRKNTEAFF
>TRBV5-1|TRBJ1-5|NA
CASSLEQGHQPQHF
>TRBV3-1/TRBV3-2|TRBJ2-3|NA
CASSQDHGAAGTDTQYF
>TRBV5-1|TRBJ2-2|TRBD2
CASSWALAGGVTNTGELFF
>TRBV2|TRBJ2-7|TRBD2
CASRPGLGDLGEQYF
>TRBV5-8|TRBJ2-3|NA
CASSLAENTQYF
>TRBV18|TRBJ2-3|TRBD2
CASSPYISGGLSTDTQYF
>TRBV19|TRBJ2-2|TRBD1
CASSYPRGRETGELFF
>TRBV6-2/TRBV6-3|TRBJ2-1|NA
CASSYTRSSYNEQFF
>TRBV19|TRBJ2-6|NA
CASSIPSSGANVLTF
>TRBV2|TRBJ2-7|NA
CASSEFAEYEQYF
>TRBV11-2|TRBJ1-1|TRBD1
CASSLLGQGAGEAFF
>TRBV30|TRBJ2-7|TRBD2
CACLRGEGYEQYF
>TRBV7-3|TRBJ2-6|NA
CASSLTGANVLTF
>TRBV27|TRBJ2-3|TRBD2
CASSRLAGVGDTQYF
>TRBV4-1|TRBJ2-7|NA
CASSQGDSPTEQYF
>TRBV5-5|TRBJ2-7|TRBD1
CASSPGTDHFSYEQYF
>TRBV12-5|TRBJ2-4|NA
CASGLSRESQYF